This T cell receptor beta chain appears in the sequencing data of a study of CD8+ T cells in alopecia areata. The germline CDR1 and CDR2 sequences are MNHNS and SASEGT. Deletions cut 6 bases from V and 1 base from J, with 12 bases between. The CDR3 covers 14 residues. Reverse transcription of extracted RNA yielded cDNA, which provided the sequencing template. The table came from immunoSEQ multiplex PCR; TCRdb's copy has only in-frame clones and leaves some out. The profile shows about 180,000 clones, about 60% of them singletons. The chain combines TRBV6-1 with TRBJ2-5, with D perhaps matching TRBD1 (5 bases). This sequence was found in a human donor with alopecia areata. The specimen was CD4+ T cells sorted from blood, collected at week 0. The CDR3, as DNA: TGTGCCAGCAGGCGCCAGGGTGTCCAAGAGACCCAGTACTTC. It is translated as CASRRQGVQETQYF.